This passage covers 23 T cell receptor beta chains from one sample sequenced in a study of T-cell reconstitution after alpha-beta-depleted transplantation in children (dated by TCRdb to about 2016). The sample's treatment or condition label is to be understood as: allogeneic hematopoietic cell transplantation with graft depleted of TCRalphabeta T cells and CD19 B cells. The library was obtained by PCR. The instrument given in TCRdb is Illumina HiSeq 2500. TCR libraries were prepared with molecular barcoding, using unique molecular identifiers to normalize TCRbeta repertoire quantification. Clones were called with MiXCR by TCRdb after fastp trimmed the public reads at Q25, and only in-frame beta chains were retained. Rows merge per CDR3 protein into single entries with the most common DNA and genes. The sample table contains more than 200,000 distinct CDR3 sequences; only one count was recorded for about 23% of them. The ten top clones hold about 2.6% of the sample.

The sequencing used PBMCs, collected before TCRalphabeta/CD19-depleted stem cell transplant. These receptors originate from a girl under 10 years old with Fanconi anemia, due to receive a stem cell transplant.

The sample holds many counts of this clonotype. The V gene is TRBV28, the J gene TRBJ1-4, with D tentatively TRBD1 (6 bases). Trimming removed 4 bases at V and 4 bases at J, with 19 bases between. The CDR3 has 17 residues. Germline lookup yields CDR1 MDHEN and CDR2 SYDVKM. CDR3 amino acids: CASSSSSRRTVNEKLFF. For the CDR3, the DNA is TGTGCCAGCAGTTCCTCCTCGCGGCGGACAGTTAATGAAAAACTGTTTTTT.

This clonotype was seen only a few times. This chain uses TRBV29-1 with TRBJ2-1; TRBD2 matches at 7 bases. Germline V gives CDR1 SQVTM, CDR2 ANQGSEA. Trimming at V came to 4 bases and at J to 4 bases, leaving 10 bases not matched to a gene. The CDR3 contains 15 residues. This CDR3 reads CSVVRGLAVYNEQFF. The CDR3 region has the DNA TGCAGCGTTGTACGGGGTCTAGCGGTGTACAATGAGCAGTTCTTC.

About this clonotype itself: One end of the junction does not line up with germline, which may come from a read error. The chain carries TRBV12-3 or TRBV12-4 and TRBJ2-2; D gene ambiguous. This CDR3 has 12 amino acids. The CDR3 loop is CASSLSTEELFF. CDR3 bases: TGTGCCAGCAGTTTGTCCACCGAGGAGCTGTTTTTT.

This clonotype appeared a few times. The chain links TRBV6-5 to TRBJ2-1; D gene unclear. From germline, CDR1 is MNHEY and CDR2 SVGAGI. V dropped 0 bases and J dropped 10 bases, with 13 bases sitting between them. CDR3 length equals 14 residues. The CDR3 coding sequence is TGTGCCAGCAGTTACTCTGGTTTGAGCCGCGAGCAGTTCTTC. Protein: CASSYSGLSREQFF.

This clonotype was counted at least ten times. The gene calls are TRBV20-1 and TRBJ2-3; 10 bases fit TRBD1. V dropped 4 bases and J dropped 3; count of bases not matched to a gene: 7. The germline V gene has CDR1 DFQATT and CDR2 SNEGSKA (reference sequence). The CDR3 spans 15 residues. CDR3 nucleotide sequence: TGCAGTGCTAATTCAAGACAGGGGGCAACAGATACGCAGTATTTT. Its protein is CSANSRQGATDTQYF.

The chain is built from TRBV29-1 and TRBJ1-1; 7 bases are shared with TRBD1. Germline V gives CDR1 SQVTM, CDR2 ANQGSEA. Unmatched junction bases numbered 5, after V lost 6 bases and J lost 1 base. There are 13 residues in the CDR3. The CDR3 region has the DNA TGCAGCGTGGGACAGCTCTCGAACACTGAAGCTTTCTTT. Translating it yields CSVGQLSNTEAFF.

With regard to this clonotype: Given a much more abundant clone one base away, this may be a read error. The V call is TRBV5-1, the J call TRBJ2-5; no definite D call. The CDR3 is 14 residues long. Germline values: CDR1 SGHRS, CDR2 YFSETQ. V was pared by 0 bases and J by 1 base, with 7 bases between. In DNA, the CDR3 is TGCGCCAGCAGCTTGGAGGTTCTCCAAGAGACCCAGTACTTC. Residues: CASSLEVLQETQYF.

This clonotype was seen many times. This chain uses TRBV5-5 with TRBJ1-6, with TRBD1 matching over 8 bases. V lost 4 bases and J lost 7; bases outside the gene matches: 4. The CDR3 contains 14 residues. The germline V gene has CDR1 SGHKS and CDR2 YYEKEE (reference sequence). CDR3: CASSTGTGNSPLHF. CDR3 sequence (DNA): TGTGCCAGCAGCACCGGGACAGGCAATTCACCCCTCCACTTT.

The V gene is TRBV28, the J gene TRBJ2-3; the match to TRBD2 covers 10 bases. The junction had 9 bases not matched to a gene; V was cut back by 3 bases and J by 3 bases. Germline loops: CDR1 MDHEN, CDR2 SYDVKM. This CDR3 is 17 amino acids long. DNA for the CDR3: TGTGCCAGCAGTTTCACCCGAGCGGGAGGGAGGACAGATACGCAGTATTTT. It yields the protein CASSFTRAGGRTDTQYF. Full variable domain (missing parts from reference TRBV28 and TRBJ2-3): DVKVTQSSRYLVKRTGEKVFLECVQDMDHENMFWYRQDPGLGLRLIYFSYDVKMKEKGDIPEGYSVSREKKERFSLILESASTNQTSMYLCASSFTRAGGRTDTQYFGPGTRLTVL.

The chain carries TRBV29-1 and TRBJ2-5, with D perhaps TRBD1 or TRBD2 (5 bases each). CDR3 length: 13 amino acids. The V end was cut by 4 bases, the J end by 5 bases, with 14 bases between. Germline V gene lookup returns CDR1 SQVTM and CDR2 ANQGSEA. In DNA, the CDR3 is TGCAGCGTTGGAGGGGTTGTTGGGGAGACCCAGTACTTC. Translated, it gives CSVGGVVGETQYF.

This clonotype was found many times. The J gene is TRBJ1-1, the V gene TRBV3-1; the D gene is possibly TRBD1 (5 bases). Germline CDR1 reads LGHDT; CDR2 reads YNNKEL (reference sequence). The CDR3 covers 14 residues. Trimming stripped 1 base from V and 5 bases from J, with 11 bases between. The CDR3 DNA reads as TGTGCCAGCAGCCAAGTTGACGCAGGGACTGAAGCTTTCTTT. Translation: CASSQVDAGTEAFF. The full variable domain, completed using reference TRBV3-1 and TRBJ1-1, is DTAVSQTPKYLVTQMGNDKSIKCEQNLGHDTMYWYKQDSKKFLKIMFSYNNKELIINETVPNRFSPKSPDKAHLNLHINSLELGDSAVYFCASSQVDAGTEAFFGQGTRLTVV.

Only a few counts were recorded for this clonotype. The chain joins TRBV5-1 to TRBJ2-5; D is undetermined. Germline lookup yields CDR1 SGHRS and CDR2 YFSETQ. V shed 2 bases and J shed 0 bases, with 8 bases lying between them. This CDR3 is 14 amino acids long. CDR3 coding DNA: TGCGCCAGCAGCTTTTGGACGGACCAAGAGACCCAGTACTTC. Amino acids: CASSFWTDQETQYF.

Many counts were recorded for this clonotype. V usage is TRBV20-1 and J usage is TRBJ2-7; the D is unclear. Germline V lookup: CDR1 DFQATT, CDR2 SNEGSKA (reference sequence). CDR3 length: 14 residues. With 8 bases removed from V and 3 bases from J, the gap between germline ends came to 20 bases. The CDR3 is CSSNCSAVYYEQYF. DNA for the CDR3: TGCAGTTCAAACTGTTCGGCGGTCTACTACGAGCAGTACTTC.

This chain joins TRBV5-1 and TRBJ1-1; D might be TRBD1 (6 bases). Per germline, CDR1 SGHRS and CDR2 YFSETQ. The CDR3 spans 13 residues. V shed 2 bases and J shed 5 bases, with 10 bases lying between them. The CDR3 DNA is TGCGCCAGCAGCTTCGCGGACAGTACTGAAGCTTTCTTT. The encoded protein is CASSFADSTEAFF.

This clonotype was detected a few times. The chain joins TRBV7-8 to TRBJ2-7; 9 bases match TRBD1. The CDR3 has 13 amino acids. The germline CDR1 and CDR2 sequences are SGHVS and FQNEAQ. V shed 3 bases, J shed 7 bases, and the junction held 4 bases outside the gene matches. The CDR3, as DNA: TGTGCCAGCAGCTTGGGACAGGGTCAGGAGCAGTACTTC. It is translated as CASSLGQGQEQYF. Supplemented by reference TRBV7-8 and TRBJ2-7, the full variable domain reads GAGVSQSPRYKVAKRGQDVALRCDPISGHVSLFWYQQALGQGPEFLTYFQNEAQLDKSGLPSDRFFAERPEGSVSTLKIQRTQQEDSAVYLCASSLGQGQEQYFGPGTRLTVT.

The table lists this clonotype with many counts. This may be a read error, as it is one base from a much larger clone. The genes are TRBV29-1 and TRBJ2-5; 7 positions match TRBD1. With 7 bases clipped from V and 5 bases from J, the junction kept 7 bases outside the gene matches. The CDR3 contains 12 residues. The V gene's germline CDR1 is SQVTM and CDR2 ANQGSEA. The chain's CDR3 is CSAATGTETQYF. In DNA form, the CDR3 reads TGCAGCGCCGCGACAGGGACGGAGACCCAGTACTTC.

This clonotype has ten or more counts. The gene calls are TRBV29-1 and TRBJ2-7; 8 nucleotides align to TRBD2. V was clipped by 6 bases and J by 4 bases; unmatched bases: 14. The CDR3 is 15 amino acids. Germline lookup yields CDR1 SQVTM and CDR2 ANQGSEA. The CDR3 reads CSVMVPGLVRYEQYF. The CDR3 coding sequence is TGCAGCGTCATGGTTCCGGGACTAGTCCGGTACGAGCAGTACTTC.

V gene TRBV29-1 combines with J gene TRBJ1-1; no definite D call. CDR3 size: 12 residues. Germline lookup yields CDR1 SQVTM and CDR2 ANQGSEA. V lost 3 bases and J lost 4, with 9 bases in between. CDR3 region: CSVDRASTEAFF. The CDR3 DNA sequence: TGCAGCGTTGATCGGGCATCCACTGAAGCTTTCTTT. The variable domain in full, with the rest retrieved from reference TRBV29-1 and TRBJ1-1, is SAVISQKPSRDICQRGTSLTIQCQVDSQVTMMFWYRQQPGQSLTLIATANQGSEATYESGFVIDKFPISRPNLTFSTLTVSNMSPEDSSIYLCSVDRASTEAFFGQGTRLTVV.

The rearrangement links TRBV29-1 to TRBJ1-3; D ambiguous. CDR1 and CDR2 (germline): SQVTM, ANQGSEA. This CDR3 is built from 14 residues. V was cut by 4 bases and J by 0 bases, with 10 bases left in between. CDR3 sequence reads: CSVVLYRSGNTIYF. DNA of the CDR3: TGCAGCGTTGTCCTGTACCGCTCTGGAAACACCATATATTTT.

The chain links TRBV20-1 to TRBJ2-3; 8 bases line up with TRBD2. CDR3 size: 16 residues. V shed 1 base, J shed 4 bases, and the junction held 10 bases outside the gene matches. Germline assignment: CDR1 DFQATT and CDR2 SNEGSKA (reference sequence). The CDR3 sequence: CSARVFSGKEPDTQYF. CDR3 DNA sequence: TGCAGTGCTAGAGTTTTTAGCGGGAAGGAGCCAGATACGCAGTATTTT.

This clonotype was counted only a few times. This chain links TRBV20-1 with TRBJ2-5, with D maybe TRBD2 (6 bases). Germline CDR1 is DFQATT and CDR2 is SNEGSKA (reference sequence). Trimming shortened V by 0 bases and J by 7 bases, and 12 bases separated the two germline ends. The length of the CDR3 is 13 residues. CDR3 nucleotides: TGCAGTGCTAGAGAGCGGGGTGGAGGGACCCAGTACTTC. This sequence encodes CSARERGGGTQYF.

This clonotype was seen at least ten times. The chain joins TRBV29-1 to TRBJ1-1; 7 nucleotides align to TRBD1. The CDR3 sequence is 13 residues long. The germline CDR1 and CDR2 sequences are SQVTM and ANQGSEA. The trim removed 7 bases at V and 1 base at J, leaving 6 bases unmatched. CDR3 sequence: CSGRQGRNTEAFF. CDR3 in DNA: TGCAGCGGAAGACAGGGAAGGAACACTGAAGCTTTCTTT.

The chain is built from TRBV29-1 and TRBJ1-1; D uncertain. This CDR3 spans 8 amino acids. V gave up 3 bases and J gave up 13 bases, with 6 bases separating them. The germline V gene has CDR1 SQVTM and CDR2 ANQGSEA. The CDR3 protein is CSVEGGFF. The DNA of the CDR3 is TGCAGCGTTGAGGGAGGTTTCTTT.